The entry below gives a single TCR beta chain sequence along with its context. Its specificity is not known. The PCR was carried out with 60 Vbeta primers and 13 Jbeta primers. Clones were sequenced by immunoSEQ multiplex PCR, and TCRdb holds only the in-frame ones, with some missing. Among fewer than 200,000 clones listed, approximately 70% were seen once. This CDR3 region has 17 residues. Germline lookup yields CDR1 LGHNA and CDR2 YNFKEQ. This record comes from a study of cytomegalovirus exposure and HLA in healthy donors. Study results and caveats: Earlier analysis looked at TCR beta V segments, and most were productive about 90% or about 30% of the time. Overall, roughly 170 TCR beta chains were annotated as cytomegalovirus-associated. The classifier reportedly diagnosed cytomegalovirus status with high specificity and sensitivity.

This receptor was obtained from a woman aged 30 to 39 in good health and CMV-seronegative. Sequences were obtained from PBMCs. The rearrangement uses TRBV4-2 and TRBJ2-5, with unresolved D. The J call may not be correct, given that the DNA end is closer to TRBJ2-7. This chain's CDR3 is CASSQVGSGLIPYEQYF. The DNA for the CDR3 is TGTGCCAGCAGCCAAGTCGGCTCAGGTCTTATACCCTACGAGCAGTACTTC.